This T cell receptor beta chain is drawn from a study of spatial heterogeneity in lung cancer. Study findings and constraints: Tumor mutation counts were tracked by expanded intratumoral alpha and beta TCR counts.

TCRdb reprocessed the 5' RACE reads with MiXCR, giving one entry per CDR3 protein. The sample has about 22,000 distinct CDR3 sequences; around 2.8% are singletons. Many counts were recorded for this clonotype. No antigen is known for it. The time point denotes: sample taken at primary tumor resection. The germline gives CDR1 MGHRA, CDR2 YSYEKL. Trimming at V came to 3 bases and at J to 4 bases, leaving 15 bases not matched to a gene. The CDR3 contains 18 residues. This chain links TRBV4-1 with TRBJ1-5; TRBD1 agrees at 7 bases. The clonotype originates from a male donor with early-stage non-small cell lung cancer. The input for sequencing was lung tumor tissue, taken at surgery. CDR3 nucleotide sequence: TGCGCCAGCAGCCAGGGATTACGGACAGGACGAGAAAATCAGCCCCAGCATTTT. Amino acids: CASSQGLRTGRENQPQHF.